The 23 T cell receptor beta chains presented below share a single source sample, sequenced in a study of blood T cell repertoires in COVID-19. Clones were read by immunoSEQ multiplex PCR, and TCRdb kept only the in-frame ones, dropping some. This table has 270,000 or so clones, roughly 79% appearing once. Input material: peripheral blood. These receptors were collected from an older woman with active or convalescent COVID-19.

CDR3 region: CASSFGTGGYGYTF. DNA for the CDR3: TGTGCCAGCAGCTTCGGGACAGGGGGCTATGGCTACACCTTC. The chain is built from TRBV5-6 and TRBJ1-2; the match to TRBD1 covers 11 bases. The CDR3 covers 14 residues. CDR1 and CDR2 (germline): SGHDT, YYEEEE. The V and J ends lost 2 bases and 4 bases, in that order; junction bases with no gene match: 1.

The rearrangement joins TRBV5-1 to TRBJ1-1, with 8 bases identical to TRBD1. Losses at the gene ends were 7 bases for V and 0 bases for J; bases not matched to a gene: 8. Germline V CDR1 and CDR2: SGHRS, YFSETQ. This CDR3 is 15 amino acids long. Here the CDR3 reads CASGGRQGMNTEAFF. The CDR3 DNA reads as TGCGCCAGCGGAGGTCGACAGGGGATGAACACTGAAGCTTTCTTT.

Turning to this clone: This may be a read error: a much more frequent sequence differs by one nucleotide. At the DNA level, this CDR3 is encoded by other sequences in the same sample as well. The V and J genes are TRBV11-2 and TRBJ1-1, with a tentative D call TRBD1 (6 bases). Trimming took 5 bases from V and 1 from J, leaving 8 bases between them. Germline CDR1 SGHAT, CDR2 FQNNGV. This CDR3 spans 13 amino acids. The DNA of the CDR3 is TGTGCCAGCAGCCAACAGGGGAACACTGAAGCTTTCTTT. Protein: CASSQQGNTEAFF.

This rearrangement joins TRBV7-2 to TRBJ1-2; D is undetermined. Germline values: CDR1 SGHTA, CDR2 FQGNSA. There are 17 residues in the CDR3. Trimming left V 1 base short and J 4 bases short, with 19 bases between. In DNA, the CDR3 is TGTGCCAGCAGCTTAGATAACGACGTGGGCCGTCTCTATGGCTACACCTTC. It is translated as CASSLDNDVGRLYGYTF.

The chain employs TRBV5-1 and TRBJ2-6; 9 bases fit TRBD1. V shed 4 bases and J 0 bases; nucleotides not matched to a gene: 11. This CDR3 has 19 amino acids. Looked up from germline, CDR1 is SGHRS and CDR2 is YFSETQ. The CDR3 region is CASSLVQGARFSGANVLTF. The CDR3 nucleotides read TGCGCCAGCAGCCTAGTACAGGGGGCACGATTCTCTGGGGCCAACGTCCTGACTTTC.

In nucleotides, the CDR3 is TGCAGCGTTGAACTAGCGGGGTCCTACAATGAGCAGTTCTTC. The encoded protein is CSVELAGSYNEQFF. The gene calls are TRBV29-1 and TRBJ2-1, with 9 bases fitting TRBD2. Germline lookup yields CDR1 SQVTM and CDR2 ANQGSEA. The trim removed 2 bases at V and 1 base at J, leaving 0 bases unmatched. CDR3 length equals 14 residues.

J is TRBJ2-7 and V is TRBV9; 7 nucleotides match TRBD1. Germline CDR1 SGDLS, CDR2 YYNGEE. The junction had 8 bases not matched to a gene; V was cut back by 3 bases and J by 5 bases. This CDR3 is 14 amino acids long. The CDR3 DNA reads TGTGCCAGCAGCGCCCGGGACAGTATAAACGAGCAGTACTTC. Translating gives CASSARDSINEQYF.

The gene calls are TRBV4-1 and TRBJ1-2; 10 nucleotides agree with TRBD1. Germline V gene data show CDR1 as MGHRA and CDR2 as YSYEKL. This CDR3 has 14 residues. V lost 5 bases and J lost 4; bases outside the gene matches: 4. CDR3 sequence: CASSAGTGVYGYTF. DNA of the CDR3: TGCGCCAGCAGCGCCGGGACAGGGGTCTATGGCTACACCTTC.

V gene TRBV9 combines with J gene TRBJ1-1; perhaps TRBD1 as D (6 bases). The CDR3 is 13 amino acids. V shed 3 bases and J shed 6 bases, with 12 bases lying between them. Germline V gene sequence: CDR1 SGDLS, CDR2 YYNGEE. CDR3 residues: CASSDRRTAEAFF. The DNA of the CDR3 is TGTGCCAGCAGCGACAGAAGGACAGCTGAAGCTTTCTTT. Based on the CDR3 plus reference TRBV9 and TRBJ1-1, the full variable domain is DSGVTQTPKHLITATGQRVTLRCSPRSGDLSVYWYQQSLDQGLQFLIQYYNGEERAKGNILERFSAQQFPDLHSELNLSSLELGDSALYFCASSDRRTAEAFFGQGTRLTVV.

The chain links TRBV4-3 to TRBJ1-3; D is uncertain. V lost 0 bases and J lost 2, with 11 bases in between. The CDR3 extends over 16 amino acids. Germline CDR1 reads LGHNA; CDR2 reads YSLEER. The CDR3 reads CASSQDAVEPGNTIYF. The DNA for the CDR3 is TGCGCCAGCAGCCAAGATGCCGTTGAGCCTGGAAACACCATATATTTT.

The chain links TRBV27 to TRBJ2-7; tentatively, D is TRBD2 (6 bases). The CDR3 extends over 13 amino acids. Per germline, CDR1 MNHEY and CDR2 SMNVEV (reference sequence). Trimming stripped 6 bases from V and 2 bases from J, with 11 bases between. The CDR3 sequence is CASSIGGTYEQYF. DNA for the CDR3: TGTGCCAGCAGCATCGGCGGGACCTACGAGCAGTACTTC.

The chain joins TRBV27 to TRBJ1-3; 8 nucleotides align to TRBD1. The germline V gene has CDR1 MNHEY and CDR2 SMNVEV (reference sequence). This CDR3 has 13 residues. V shed 3 bases, J shed 7 bases, and the junction held 2 bases outside the gene matches. This CDR3 is CASSFRQGNTIYF. The DNA of the CDR3 is TGTGCCAGCAGTTTTAGACAGGGGAACACCATATATTTT.

This chain connects TRBV5-1 to TRBJ2-1; unclear D gene. The CDR3 is 15 residues long. V was clipped by 0 bases and J by 0 bases, with 7 bases between them. The germline V gene encodes CDR1 SGHRS and CDR2 YFSETQ. CDR3 coding DNA: TGCGCCAGCAGCTTGGGTCAGGACTCCTACAATGAGCAGTTCTTC. Its translation: CASSLGQDSYNEQFF.

The rearrangement uses TRBV3-1 (or the pseudogene TRBV3-2) and TRBJ1-4; 9 positions match TRBD1. This CDR3 is built from 15 residues. Per germline, CDR1 LGHDT and CDR2 YNNKEL (reference sequence). The ends lost 5 bases at V and 5 bases at J; junction bases unmatched: 6. The CDR3 loop reads CASSTHRGPNEKLFF. CDR3 sequence (DNA): TGTGCCAGCAGCACGCACAGGGGGCCAAATGAAAAACTGTTTTTT.

Remarks on this clone: One end of the junction is discordant with germline, which a read error may explain. The J gene is TRBJ1-2, the V gene TRBV7-9, with TRBD1 matching over 9 bases. This CDR3 region has 12 residues. Germline CDR1 and CDR2: SEHNR and FQNEAQ (reference sequence). DNA for the CDR3: TGTGCCAGCAGTCAGGACAGGGGTACCTCCGTCTTC. This codes for CASSQDRGTSVF.

This rearrangement joins TRBV6-2 or TRBV6-3 to TRBJ2-7; 8 bases match TRBD2. After removal of 4 bases from V and 7 bases from J, the junction contained 6 bases not matched to a gene. Germline CDR1 is MNHEY and CDR2 is SVGEGT. The CDR3 length is 13 residues. Here the CDR3 reads CASSFQRGREQYF. CDR3 coding DNA: TGTGCCAGCAGTTTCCAGCGGGGGAGGGAGCAGTACTTC.

The rearrangement joins TRBV18 to TRBJ2-1; 10 bases are shared with TRBD2. Germline V gives CDR1 KGHSH, CDR2 LQKENI. The CDR3 is 15 amino acids. Losses at the gene ends were 2 bases for V and 9 bases for J; bases not matched to a gene: 7. The CDR3 DNA is TGTGCCAGCTCACCATTGTTAGCGGGGGGTGGTGAGCAGTTCTTC. It encodes CASSPLLAGGGEQFF.

This sequence joins TRBV4-3 and TRBJ2-3; D is possibly TRBD2 (6 bases). There are 16 residues in the CDR3. Germline-derived CDR1 and CDR2 are LGHNA and YSLEER. Trimming removed 4 bases from V and 5 bases from J, with 19 bases in between. In DNA, the CDR3 is TGCGCCAGCAGCCCGAAGAAGTCGGGACTTTTAGATACGCAGTATTTT. As protein: CASSPKKSGLLDTQYF.

This clone has only one observation. The chain has TRBV5-1 and TRBJ2-3; 8 bases line up with TRBD2. V lost 1 base to trimming and J lost 0 bases; unmatched junction nucleotides: 7. CDR1 is SGHRS, CDR2 YFSETQ, per germline. The CDR3 spans 17 residues. The CDR3: CASSLITSGTSTDTQYF. DNA of the CDR3: TGCGCCAGCAGCTTGATAACTAGCGGTACCAGCACAGATACGCAGTATTTT.

The DNA for the CDR3 is TGTGCCAGCTCACCCCGGACTCCCCCAGAGACCCAGTACTTC. This sequence encodes CASSPRTPPETQYF. J is TRBJ2-5 and V is TRBV18; a possible D gene is TRBD2 (5 bases). Trimming cost V 3 bases and J 4 bases, with 12 bases left between them. Per germline, CDR1 KGHSH and CDR2 LQKENI. The CDR3 contains 14 residues.

This chain joins TRBV9 and TRBJ2-5; 14 nucleotides line up with TRBD2. The CDR3 extends over 16 amino acids. With 4 bases clipped from V and 9 bases from J, the junction kept 11 bases outside the gene matches. Per the germline V gene, CDR1 is SGDLS and CDR2 is YYNGEE. CDR3 protein: CASSIGLAGGRGAQYF. The CDR3 DNA is TGTGCCAGCAGCATCGGACTAGCGGGGGGCCGGGGGGCCCAGTACTTC.

This CDR3 reads CSAMEGDTQYF. CDR3 DNA sequence: TGCAGTGCTATGGAGGGAGATACGCAGTATTTT. This rearrangement joins TRBV20-1 to TRBJ2-3, with a tentative D call TRBD2 (6 bases). Germline CDR1 is DFQATT and CDR2 is SNEGSKA (reference sequence). There are 11 residues in the CDR3. The V gene lost 4 bases and the J gene lost 5 bases, with 7 bases spanning the gap.

This clone was recorded once. J is TRBJ2-3 and V is TRBV7-8, with D tentatively TRBD1 (6 bases). Trimming took 0 bases from V and 0 from J, leaving 7 bases between them. CDR3 length equals 15 residues. The germline CDR1 and CDR2 sequences are SGHVS and FQNEAQ. CDR3 sequence: CASSLAGASTDTQYF. In nucleotides, the CDR3 is TGTGCCAGCAGCTTAGCGGGGGCGAGCACAGATACGCAGTATTTT.